This entry lists 18 T cell receptor beta chains sequenced from one sample in a study of blood T cell repertoires in COVID-19. Sequencing was performed with immunoSEQ multiplex PCR; in TCRdb, only in-frame clones are kept and a portion is missing. The data contain about 200,000 clones, 82% of them seen just once; the ten biggest clones take up 12%. Sequenced sample: PBMCs or T cells enriched from blood (not recorded which). The receptors come from a man in his forties who had recovered from COVID-19.

The J gene is TRBJ2-5, the V gene TRBV4-1; TRBD1 aligns across 8 bases. The junction had 5 bases not matched to a gene; V was cut back by 4 bases and J by 1 base. The CDR3 contains 15 residues. CDR1 and CDR2 from the germline V gene are MGHRA and YSYEKL. The CDR3 is CASSRYRGFQETQYF. Written as DNA, the CDR3 is TGCGCCAGCAGCCGGTACAGGGGGTTCCAAGAGACCCAGTACTTC.

The rearrangement uses TRBV12-3 or TRBV12-4 and TRBJ2-5; 8 nucleotides align to TRBD1. The CDR3 has 13 amino acids. V trimming: 4 bases; J trimming: 5 bases; junction bases outside the gene matches: 3. In DNA form, the CDR3 reads TGTGCCAGCAGTTCGACAGGGGTGGAGACCCAGTACTTC. As protein: CASSSTGVETQYF.

This chain connects TRBV30 to TRBJ2-7; 7 nucleotides match TRBD1. This CDR3 comprises 11 residues. The V and J ends lost 5 bases and 11 bases, in that order; junction bases with no gene match: 9. Germline CDR1 and CDR2: GTSNPN and SVGIG (reference sequence). Here the CDR3 DNA reads TGTGCCTGGTCCGTCACAGGGGCTGAGTACTTC. This sequence encodes CAWSVTGAEYF.

This clone was found a few times. The chain has TRBV7-2 and TRBJ1-1; D unresolved. V was shortened by 2 bases and J by 2 bases, with 6 bases between the two germline ends. This CDR3 contains 13 residues. Germline V gives CDR1 SGHTA, CDR2 FQGNSA. The CDR3 protein is CASSLPYNTEAFF. Written as DNA, the CDR3 is TGTGCCAGCAGCTTACCGTATAACACTGAAGCTTTCTTT.

The chain is built from TRBV29-1 and TRBJ2-6; 8 nucleotides align to TRBD1. The length of the CDR3 is 17 residues. Trimming cost V 3 bases and J 0 bases; bases outside gene matches: 7. The germline V gene encodes CDR1 SQVTM and CDR2 ANQGSEA. CDR3 sequence reads: CSVEIRQGISGANVLTF. The CDR3, as DNA: TGCAGCGTTGAGATCCGACAGGGGATCTCTGGGGCCAACGTCCTGACTTTC.

V and J are TRBV7-9 and TRBJ2-5; 14 bases line up with TRBD2. Losses at the gene ends were 1 base for V and 5 bases for J; bases not matched to a gene: 6. CDR3 size: 17 residues. The germline V gene has CDR1 SEHNR and CDR2 FQNEAQ (reference sequence). The CDR3 is CASSLVETSGRAETQYF. In DNA form, the CDR3 reads TGTGCCAGCAGCTTAGTAGAGACTAGCGGGAGGGCCGAGACCCAGTACTTC.

V usage is TRBV28 and J usage is TRBJ1-6; possibly TRBD1 for D (5 bases). The CDR3 runs 15 residues. The ends were cut back, 1 base at V and 6 bases at J, with 10 bases in the middle. CDR1 is MDHEN and CDR2 is SYDVKM in the germline V gene. The CDR3 loop is CASSLYTGANSPLHF. The CDR3 DNA follows: TGTGCCAGCAGTTTATACACAGGAGCTAATTCACCCCTCCACTTT.

The rearrangement uses TRBV14 and TRBJ2-2, with 11 bases that match TRBD2. There are 18 residues in the CDR3. Trimming at V came to 2 bases and at J to 5 bases, leaving 10 bases not matched to a gene. Germline loops: CDR1 SGHDN, CDR2 FVKESK. In DNA form, the CDR3 reads TGTGCCAGCAGCCAAAGAGGACTAGCGGGCGAAAGGACCGGGGAGCTGTTTTTT. It is translated as CASSQRGLAGERTGELFF.

The V and J genes are TRBV7-2 and TRBJ2-7; perhaps TRBD2 as D (5 bases). Deletions cut 1 base from V and 10 bases from J, with 8 bases between. Germline V lookup: CDR1 SGHTA, CDR2 FQGNSA. The CDR3 loop spans 11 amino acids. The CDR3 nucleotides are TGTGCCAGCAGCTTAGGGGGAGCACAGTACTTC. Translation gives CASSLGGAQYF.

The rearrangement uses TRBV27 and TRBJ2-3; 8 positions match TRBD1. The germline gives CDR1 MNHEY, CDR2 SMNVEV (reference sequence). Unmatched junction bases numbered 6, after V lost 1 base and J lost 3 bases. The CDR3 covers 16 residues. Here the CDR3 reads CASSLFRQGKTDTQYF. As DNA, the CDR3 is TGTGCCAGCAGTTTATTCCGACAGGGGAAGACAGATACGCAGTATTTT.

This sequence joins TRBV24-1 and TRBJ2-5; D unresolved. Trimming stripped 6 bases from V and 3 bases from J, with 10 bases between. The CDR3 consists of 13 residues. CDR1 and CDR2 from the germline V gene are KGHDR and SFDVKD. This CDR3 reads CATSSTQKETQYF. In DNA, the CDR3 is TGTGCCACCAGTTCTACACAGAAAGAGACCCAGTACTTC.

The J gene is TRBJ2-1, the V gene TRBV6-5; 7 nucleotides agree with TRBD2. J gave up 5 bases and V 6 bases, and 1 base lay outside the gene matches. Germline CDR1 MNHEY, CDR2 SVGAGI. The CDR3 contains 12 residues. CDR3 DNA: TGTGCCAGCAGCGGGGGGAACAATGAGCAGTTCTTC. It encodes CASSGGNNEQFF.

The CDR3 spells CASEGESKNIQYF. The CDR3 DNA reads as TGTGCCAGTGAAGGGGAATCCAAAAACATTCAGTACTTC. This chain connects TRBV19 to TRBJ2-4; a weak D match, TRBD1 (5 bases). The CDR3 runs to 13 residues. Deletions cut 8 bases from V and 2 bases from J, with 10 bases between. The germline V gene has CDR1 LNHDA and CDR2 SQIVND (reference sequence).

The chain links TRBV9 to TRBJ2-1, with 10 bases identical to TRBD2. The CDR3 spans 16 residues. CDR1 and CDR2 (germline): SGDLS, YYNGEE. The trim removed 3 bases at V and 5 bases at J, leaving 8 bases unmatched. The chain's CDR3 is CASSATLAGVNNEQFF. The CDR3 DNA reads TGTGCCAGCAGCGCAACCCTAGCGGGAGTGAACAATGAGCAGTTCTTC.

This clone has just a few counts. This chain joins TRBV28 and TRBJ2-7; D may be TRBD1 (5 bases). CDR1 and CDR2 (germline): MDHEN, SYDVKM. V was cut by 6 bases and J by 1 base, with 19 bases left in between. This CDR3 spans 16 amino acids. The CDR3 protein is CASRASDRTLSYEQYF. In DNA, the CDR3 is TGTGCCAGCAGGGCCTCCGACAGAACCCTTTCCTACGAGCAGTACTTC.

The chain is built from TRBV5-4 and TRBJ1-1; TRBD1 agrees at 7 bases. V was clipped by 4 bases and J by 4 bases; unmatched bases: 4. Germline loops: CDR1 SGHNT, CDR2 YYREEE (reference sequence). CDR3 length equals 13 residues. The CDR3 DNA sequence: TGTGCCAGCAGCCTTACAGGGGTCACTGAAGCTTTCTTT. Protein product: CASSLTGVTEAFF.

The chain is built from TRBV10-3 and TRBJ1-2; D unclear. Trimming stripped 2 bases from V and 4 bases from J, with 11 bases between. Germline V gene data show CDR1 as ENHRY and CDR2 as SYGVKD. The CDR3 extends over 14 amino acids. Written as DNA, the CDR3 is TGTGCCATCAGTGAGGCCGGGTCGGGCTATGGCTACACCTTC. It codes for CAISEAGSGYGYTF.

The chain couples TRBV18 to TRBJ1-2; TRBD1 matches at 10 bases. This CDR3 is 16 amino acids long. Trimming cost V 5 bases and J 3 bases; bases outside gene matches: 9. The germline V gene encodes CDR1 KGHSH and CDR2 LQKENI. The CDR3 spells CASSFRTGGSDYGYTF. DNA of the CDR3: TGTGCCAGCTCATTCCGGACAGGGGGTTCGGACTATGGCTACACCTTC. The complete variable domain, with remaining parts taken from reference TRBV18 and TRBJ1-2, reads NAGVMQNPRHLVRRRGQEARLRCSPMKGHSHVYWYRQLPEEGLKFMVYLQKENIIDESGMPKERFSAEFPKEGPSILRIQQVVRGDSAAYFCASSFRTGGSDYGYTFGSGTRLTVV.